A single sample gave rise to the 3 T cell receptor beta chains below, sequenced in a study of blood T cells in healthy people across ages. Through a sample-barcoded 5' primer and a J-beta primer mix, a second PCR was run for roughly 6 to 11 cycles. TCRdb ran MiXCR on the 5' RACE reads and lists one entry per CDR3 protein. The sample consists of about 720,000 distinct CDR3 sequences, roughly 25% of them appearing once. This same sample was also part of a study on T cells of mothers and their children.

Sequenced sample: blood. The origin of the receptors is a boy under 18 in good health.

The rearrangement uses TRBV4-3 and TRBJ1-4, with D perhaps TRBD1 (6 bases). The germline gives CDR1 LGHNA, CDR2 YSLEER. The CDR3 length is 16 residues. Trimming left V 0 bases short and J 4 bases short, with 12 bases between. This chain's CDR3 is CASSQEGQTINEKLFF. CDR3 sequence (DNA): TGCGCCAGCAGCCAAGAAGGACAGACGATTAATGAAAAACTGTTTTTT.

V is TRBV28 and J is TRBJ2-7; D possibly corresponds to TRBD2 (6 bases). The CDR3 length is 14 residues. Trimming removed 4 bases from V and 12 bases from J, with 22 bases in between. Germline loops: CDR1 MDHEN, CDR2 SYDVKM. The CDR3 nucleotides are TGTGCCAGCAGTTCACCCTCGGGACTCCCCTCCAGGTACTTC. It yields the protein CASSSPSGLPSRYF.

The chain couples TRBV5-1 to TRBJ2-1, with 7 bases lining up with TRBD1. The CDR3 extends over 17 amino acids. CDR1 and CDR2 (germline): SGHRS, YFSETQ. V was pared by 4 bases and J by 7 bases, with 17 bases of the junction left unmatched. The CDR3 DNA follows: TGCGCCAGCAGCAAGGGACAGAGAGCTACTTTAACGAATGAGCAGTTCTTC. This sequence encodes CASSKGQRATLTNEQFF.